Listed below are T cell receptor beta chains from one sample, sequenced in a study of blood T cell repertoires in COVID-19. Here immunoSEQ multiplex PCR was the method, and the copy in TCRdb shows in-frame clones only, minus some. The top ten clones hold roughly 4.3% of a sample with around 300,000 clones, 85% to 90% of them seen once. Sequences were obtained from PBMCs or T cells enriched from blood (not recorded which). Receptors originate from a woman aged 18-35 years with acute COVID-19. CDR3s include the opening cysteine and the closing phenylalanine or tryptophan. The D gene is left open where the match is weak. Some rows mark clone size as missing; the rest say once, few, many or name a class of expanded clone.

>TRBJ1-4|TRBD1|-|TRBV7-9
CASSLRGIHEKLFF
TGTGCCAGCAGCCTCAGGGGGATCCATGAAAAACTGTTTTTT
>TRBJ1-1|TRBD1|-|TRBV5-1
CASSKTGPGAEAFF
TGCGCCAGCAGCAAGACAGGGCCTGGGGCTGAAGCTTTCTTT
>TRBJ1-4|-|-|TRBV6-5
CASRMTAENEKLFF
TGTGCCAGCAGGATGACAGCTGAGAATGAAAAACTGTTTTTT
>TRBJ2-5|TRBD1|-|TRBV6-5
CASSQDRGQETQYF
TGTGCCAGCAGCCAGGACAGGGGGCAGGAGACCCAGTACTTC
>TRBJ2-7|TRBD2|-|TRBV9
CASSVGASGGTQYF
TGTGCCAGCAGCGTAGGGGCTAGCGGGGGCACGCAGTACTTC
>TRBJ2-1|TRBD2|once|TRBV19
CASTRSAGLYNEQFF
TGTGCCAGTACCAGGTCAGCGGGGCTCTACAATGAGCAGTTCTTC
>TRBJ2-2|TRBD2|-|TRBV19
CASMGLASVILPGELFF
TGTGCCAGTATGGGACTAGCTAGTGTGATCTTACCCGGGGAGCTGTTTTTT
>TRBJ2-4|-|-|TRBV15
CATSRDKVLVLNIQYF
TGTGCCACCAGCAGAGATAAAGTACTAGTCCTAAACATTCAGTACTTC
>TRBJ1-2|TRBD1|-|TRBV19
CASWTGYGYTF
TGTGCCAGCTGGACAGGGTATGGCTACACCTTC
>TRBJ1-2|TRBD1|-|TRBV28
CASSWGTGGHYGYTF
TGTGCCAGCAGTTGGGGGACAGGGGGCCACTATGGCTACACCTTC
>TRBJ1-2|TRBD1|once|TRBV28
CASSPPGQGAFNYGYTF
TGTGCCAGCAGCCCGCCGGGACAGGGGGCCTTTAACTATGGCTACACCTTC
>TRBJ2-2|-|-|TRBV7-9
CASSSPSSGELFF
TGTGCCAGCAGCTCCCCTTCGAGCGGGGAGCTGTTTTTT
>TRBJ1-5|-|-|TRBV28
CASSLQGSEPQHF
TGTGCCAGCAGTTTACAGGGGAGCGAGCCCCAGCATTTT
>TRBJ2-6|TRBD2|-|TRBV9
CASSVAGGGAGANVLTF
TGTGCCAGCAGCGTAGCCGGGGGGGGTGCTGGGGCCAACGTCCTGACTTTC
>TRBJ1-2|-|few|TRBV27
CASSLGSRDGYTF
TGTGCCAGCAGTTTGGGTTCGAGGGATGGCTACACCTTC
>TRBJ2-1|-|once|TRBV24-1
CATSDSTRSGEVF
TGTGCCACCAGTGATTCAACTAGATCCGGGGAGGTCTTC
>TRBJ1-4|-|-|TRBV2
CASSGFDRRGEKLFF
TGTGCCAGCAGCGGTTTCGACAGGCGAGGAGAAAAACTGTTTTTT
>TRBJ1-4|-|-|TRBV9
CASSVAPSTNEKLFF
TGTGCCAGCAGCGTAGCCCCTTCAACTAATGAAAAACTGTTTTTT
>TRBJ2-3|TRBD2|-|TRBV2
CASQGGSGADTQYF
TGTGCCAGCCAGGGCGGGAGTGGGGCAGATACGCAGTATTTT
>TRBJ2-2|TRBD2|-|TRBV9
CASSVASSGRAGELFF
TGTGCCAGCAGCGTAGCCTCTAGCGGGAGGGCCGGGGAGCTGTTTTTT
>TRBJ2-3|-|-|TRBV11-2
CASRLSDTQYF
TGTGCCAGCAGACTATCGGATACGCAGTATTTT
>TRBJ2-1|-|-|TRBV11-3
CASSPGPQVHEQFF
TGTGCCAGCAGCCCAGGGCCTCAGGTCCATGAGCAGTTCTTC
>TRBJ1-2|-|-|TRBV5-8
CASSLGQPDFYGYTF
TGTGCCAGCAGCTTGGGACAGCCTGACTTCTATGGCTACACCTTC
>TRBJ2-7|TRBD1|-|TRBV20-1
CSASWDRGYEQYF
TGCAGTGCTAGTTGGGACAGGGGCTACGAGCAGTACTTC
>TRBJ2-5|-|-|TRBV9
CASSVGAPYQETQYF
TGTGCCAGCAGCGTAGGAGCTCCCTACCAAGAGACCCAGTACTTC
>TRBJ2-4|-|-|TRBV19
CASSPPGLGLRIQYF
TGTGCCAGTAGTCCACCGGGACTCGGGCTGAGGATTCAGTACTTC
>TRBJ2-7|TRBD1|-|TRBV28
CASSPSDRVTEQYF
TGTGCCAGCAGTCCGTCGGACAGGGTCACTGAGCAGTACTTC
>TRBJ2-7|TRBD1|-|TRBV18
CASSPGQGVGYEQYF
TGTGCCAGCTCACCTGGACAGGGGGTGGGGTACGAGCAGTACTTC
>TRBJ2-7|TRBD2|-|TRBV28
CASRRSGSGYEQYF
TGTGCCAGCAGACGAAGCGGGAGCGGGTACGAGCAGTACTTC
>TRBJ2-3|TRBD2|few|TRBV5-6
CASSLRLAAYTDTQYF
TGTGCCAGCAGCCTCCGACTAGCGGCCTACACAGATACGCAGTATTTT
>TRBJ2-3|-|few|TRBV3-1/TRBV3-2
CASSQQVSTDTQYF
TGTGCCAGCAGCCAACAGGTTAGCACAGATACGCAGTATTTT
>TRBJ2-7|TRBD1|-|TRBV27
CASSPSGQGAGEQYF
TGTGCCAGCAGCCCCTCGGGACAGGGGGCCGGCGAGCAGTACTTC
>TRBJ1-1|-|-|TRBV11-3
CASSPPDRNTEAFF
TGTGCCAGCAGCCCTCCCGACAGGAACACTGAAGCTTTCTTT
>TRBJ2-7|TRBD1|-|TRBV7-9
CASSLARTGKSNEQYF
TGTGCCAGCAGCTTAGCCCGGACAGGGAAATCGAACGAGCAGTACTTC
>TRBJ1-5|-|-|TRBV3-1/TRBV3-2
CASSQVAGGVEQPQHF
TGTGCCAGCAGCCAAGTCGCCGGGGGAGTGGAGCAGCCCCAGCATTTT
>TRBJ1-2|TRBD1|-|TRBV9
CASSSHPGQNYGYTF
TGTGCCAGCAGCTCTCATCCGGGACAGAACTATGGCTACACCTTC
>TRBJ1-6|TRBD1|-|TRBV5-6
CASSHGTGLNSPLHF
TGTGCCAGCAGCCATGGGACAGGGTTAAATTCACCCCTCCACTTT
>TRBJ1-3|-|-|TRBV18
CASSQGVAGNTIYF
TGTGCCAGCTCCCAGGGTGTCGCTGGAAACACCATATATTTT
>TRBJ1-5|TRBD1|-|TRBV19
CASTDRENQPQHF
TGTGCCAGCACTGACAGGGAGAATCAGCCCCAGCATTTT
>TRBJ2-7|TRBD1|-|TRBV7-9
CASSHDRGANEQYF
TGTGCCAGCAGCCACGACAGGGGGGCCAACGAGCAGTACTTC
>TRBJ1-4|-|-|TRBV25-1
CASSEQINEKLFF
TGTGCCAGCAGTGAACAGATTAATGAAAAACTGTTTTTT
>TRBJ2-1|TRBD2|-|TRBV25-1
CASSDPRGSGRHEQFF
TGTGCCAGCAGTGACCCCCGAGGTAGCGGGAGACATGAGCAGTTCTTC
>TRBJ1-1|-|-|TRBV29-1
CSVVRGDTEAFF
TGCAGCGTTGTACGGGGGGACACTGAAGCTTTCTTT
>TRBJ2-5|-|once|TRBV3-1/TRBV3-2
CASSQEGAAPVEYF
TGTGCCAGCAGCCAAGAGGGGGCAGCCCCGGTGGAGTACTTC
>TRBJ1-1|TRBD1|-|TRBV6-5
CASSYFGPGQGTEAFF
TGTGCCAGCAGTTACTTCGGACCGGGACAGGGGACTGAAGCTTTCTTT
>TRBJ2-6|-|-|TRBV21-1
CASSTRQPVEGETGANVLTF
TGTGCCAGCAGCACTCGGCAGCCCGTCGAGGGAGAAACTGGGGCCAACGTCCTGACTTTC
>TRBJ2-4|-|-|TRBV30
CAWSDPSMAKNIQYF
TGTGCCTGGAGTGATCCGAGTATGGCCAAAAACATTCAGTACTTC
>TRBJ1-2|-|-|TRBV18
CASSPFGTYGYTF
TGTGCCAGCTCACCGTTTGGGACATATGGCTACACCTTC
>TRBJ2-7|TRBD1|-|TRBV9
CASSVETGGPYEQYF
TGTGCCAGCAGCGTTGAGACAGGGGGACCCTACGAGCAGTACTTC